Below are 22 T cell receptor beta chains sequenced from a single sample in a study of shared clonotypes between healthy human individuals. Clones were sequenced by immunoSEQ multiplex PCR, and TCRdb holds only the in-frame ones, with some missing. The sample carries 1.6 million or so clones, over 95% recorded once. Sequencing was carried out using naive CD4+ T cells sorted from blood. Subset indicated: CD45RA+ positively selected. The receptor source for this set is a young man in good health.

The chain couples TRBV6-6 to TRBJ1-2, with a weak D call TRBD1 (6 bases). The CDR3 totals 11 residues. The V gene's germline CDR1 is MNHNY and CDR2 SVGAGI (reference sequence). Trimming removed 6 bases at V and 8 bases at J, with 10 bases between. The CDR3 here is CASSTGLGYTF. The CDR3 DNA follows: TGTGCCAGCAGCACAGGGCTGGGCTACACCTTC.

The chain is built from TRBV6-5 and TRBJ2-7, with D unresolved. This CDR3 has 15 amino acids. Germline assignment: CDR1 MNHEY and CDR2 SVGAGI. Trimming removed 0 bases at V and 1 base at J, with 10 bases between. The CDR3 here is CASSYSIPRSYEQYF. Here the CDR3 DNA reads TGTGCCAGCAGTTACTCGATACCCCGATCCTACGAGCAGTACTTC.

DNA for the CDR3: TGTGCCAGTAGTATAATGGCGGGAGGGCCAGACACAGATACGCAGTATTTT. It translates to CASSIMAGGPDTDTQYF. The J gene is TRBJ2-3, the V gene TRBV19; 9 bases match TRBD2. The CDR3 is 17 residues long. Germline V gene lookup returns CDR1 LNHDA and CDR2 SQIVND (reference sequence). The V and J ends lost 2 bases and 2 bases, in that order; junction bases with no gene match: 8.

CDR3 amino acids: CASSPRQGVRQDGYTF. The DNA for the CDR3 is TGTGCCAGCTCACCAAGACAGGGGGTGAGGCAAGATGGCTACACCTTC. This sequence joins TRBV18 and TRBJ1-2; 9 bases are a match to TRBD1. CDR1 and CDR2 from the germline V gene are KGHSH and LQKENI. The CDR3 loop spans 16 amino acids. Losses at the gene ends were 2 bases for V and 6 bases for J; bases not matched to a gene: 10.

J is TRBJ1-2 and V is TRBV29-1; the D gene is possibly TRBD1 (5 bases). Germline CDR1 is SQVTM and CDR2 is ANQGSEA. The CDR3 is made up of 14 amino acids. V was cut by 6 bases and J by 7 bases, with 21 bases left in between. The CDR3 bases are TGCAGCGTCGGGAAGAACGACGGAGGGGCTGGCTACACCTTC. It translates to CSVGKNDGGAGYTF. The full variable domain, completed using reference TRBV29-1 and TRBJ1-2, is SAVISQKPSRDICQRGTSLTIQCQVDSQVTMMFWYRQQPGQSLTLIATANQGSEATYESGFVIDKFPISRPNLTFSTLTVSNMSPEDSSIYLCSVGKNDGGAGYTFGSGTRLTVV.

J is TRBJ2-7 and V is TRBV4-2; 10 bases agree with TRBD2. Losses at the gene ends were 0 bases for V and 0 bases for J; bases not matched to a gene: 5. Germline-derived CDR1 and CDR2 are LGHNA and YNFKEQ. The CDR3 is made up of 17 amino acids. DNA for the CDR3: TGTGCCAGCAGCCAAGAGGCGACTAGCGGGCTCTCCTACGAGCAGTACTTC. This codes for CASSQEATSGLSYEQYF.

This chain connects TRBV19 to TRBJ2-7; D call uncertain. The CDR3 is 14 residues long. The germline V gene has CDR1 LNHDA and CDR2 SQIVND (reference sequence). The V gene lost 5 bases and the J gene lost 2 bases, with 13 bases spanning the gap. CDR3 in DNA: TGTGCCAGTAGTCCCCGAAACCCTCCCTACGAGCAGTACTTC. Translating gives CASSPRNPPYEQYF.

The CDR3 sequence is CASSIYNEQFF. The DNA of the CDR3 is TGTGCCAGCAGCATATACAATGAGCAGTTCTTC. The rearrangement uses TRBV7-9 and TRBJ2-1; D not certain. CDR3 size: 11 residues. V lost 5 bases and J 4 bases, leaving 3 bases between the germline ends. Germline values: CDR1 SEHNR, CDR2 FQNEAQ (reference sequence).

There are a few counts of this clone. The J gene is TRBJ2-1, the V gene TRBV7-3; D is uncertain. Trimming cost V 5 bases and J 4 bases, with 9 bases left between them. Per germline, CDR1 SGHTA and CDR2 FQGTGA. This CDR3 is built from 13 residues. The DNA of the CDR3 is TGTGCCAGCAGCCTCCGCGAGTACAATGAGCAGTTCTTC. Protein: CASSLREYNEQFF.

The gene calls are TRBV28 and TRBJ2-3; maybe TRBD2 (5 bases). Germline CDR1 and CDR2: MDHEN and SYDVKM. Trimming took off 3 bases at V and 1 base at J, with 11 bases between the two ends. The CDR3 sequence is 15 residues long. The CDR3 nucleotides read TGTGCCAGCAGTTTGCTAGCACCGGGCACAGATACGCAGTATTTT. It is translated as CASSLLAPGTDTQYF. The full variable domain, in which reference TRBV28 and TRBJ2-3 provide the parts outside the CDR3, is DVKVTQSSRYLVKRTGEKVFLECVQDMDHENMFWYRQDPGLGLRLIYFSYDVKMKEKGDIPEGYSVSREKKERFSLILESASTNQTSMYLCASSLLAPGTDTQYFGPGTRLTVL.

This sequence joins TRBV6-5 and TRBJ2-1, with D perhaps given as TRBD1 or TRBD2 (5 bases each). Per the germline V gene, CDR1 is MNHEY and CDR2 is SVGAGI. The CDR3 has 9 residues. Trimming cost V 11 bases and J 14 bases, with 13 bases left between them. The CDR3 bases are TGTGCCGCTCCAGGGAGTGAGTTCTTC. It specifies CAAPGSEFF.

V is TRBV9 and J is TRBJ1-3, with 8 bases that match TRBD1. This CDR3 region has 17 residues. Germline V gene lookup returns CDR1 SGDLS and CDR2 YYNGEE. V gave up 7 bases and J gave up 3 bases; unmatched junction bases: 15. This chain's CDR3 is CASSRGHRTGFGNTIYF. CDR3 bases: TGTGCCAGCTCCCGAGGCCACCGGACAGGGTTTGGAAACACCATATATTTT. The whole variable domain, remainder taken from reference TRBV9 and TRBJ1-3, is DSGVTQTPKHLITATGQRVTLRCSPRSGDLSVYWYQQSLDQGLQFLIQYYNGEERAKGNILERFSAQQFPDLHSELNLSSLELGDSALYFCASSRGHRTGFGNTIYFGEGSWLTVV.

The chain links TRBV25-1 to TRBJ1-4; D gene ambiguous. With 4 bases removed from V and 8 bases from J, the gap between germline ends came to 20 bases. Germline V gene sequence: CDR1 MGHDK, CDR2 SYGVNS. This CDR3 is 16 amino acids long. The DNA for the CDR3 is TGTGCCAGCAGTGGACCCACCGGGTTGTTTAGGGAAAAACTGTTTTTT. Amino acids: CASSGPTGLFREKLFF.

DNA of the CDR3: TGTGCCAGCACCGTCTTCGGCCCCGTTAACAATGAGCAGTTCTTC. Translating it yields CASTVFGPVNNEQFF. The chain combines TRBV27 with TRBJ2-1; D uncertain. Germline values: CDR1 MNHEY, CDR2 SMNVEV (reference sequence). The CDR3 consists of 15 residues. Trimming stripped 7 bases from V and 5 bases from J, with 18 bases between.

The chain employs TRBV19 and TRBJ1-2; possibly TRBD1 for D (5 bases). CDR3 length: 12 amino acids. V lost 6 bases and J 6 bases, leaving 11 bases between the germline ends. CDR1 is LNHDA and CDR2 is SQIVND in the germline V gene (reference sequence). The CDR3 bases are TGTGCCAGTAGATCGCCAGGGCATGGCTACACCTTC. It yields the protein CASRSPGHGYTF. Full variable domain (missing parts from reference TRBV19 and TRBJ1-2): DGGITQSPKYLFRKEGQNVTLSCEQNLNHDAMYWYRQDPGQGLRLIYYSQIVNDFQKGDIAEGYSVSREKKESFPLTVTSAQKNPTAFYLCASRSPGHGYTFGSGTRLTVV.

The chain employs TRBV27 and TRBJ1-1; no definite D call. In germline, CDR1 is MNHEY, CDR2 SMNVEV (reference sequence). The CDR3 extends over 13 amino acids. The V gene lost 4 bases and the J gene lost 3 bases, with 9 bases spanning the gap. CDR3 nucleotides: TGTGCCAGCAGTTCCGGGTGGCACACTGAAGCTTTCTTT. Translating gives CASSSGWHTEAFF.

The chain joins TRBV7-8 to TRBJ2-1; 11 positions agree with TRBD2. V trimming: 2 bases; J trimming: 8 bases; junction bases outside the gene matches: 8. Germline values: CDR1 SGHVS, CDR2 FQNEAQ. This CDR3 is 16 amino acids long. The CDR3 DNA reads TGTGCCAGCAGCTTACCGCTAGCGGGGGGCGGCCATGAGCAGTTCTTC. Its translation: CASSLPLAGGGHEQFF.

The V gene is TRBV4-1, the J gene TRBJ1-2; D might be TRBD1 (5 bases). The V end lost 1 base, the J end lost 9 bases, and 24 bases lay between the germline ends. The CDR3 extends over 17 amino acids. The germline V gene has CDR1 MGHRA and CDR2 YSYEKL. The CDR3 nucleotides read TGCGCCAGCAGCCAAGGGACCCTCCGGGACGCTTTTATGAGCTACACCTTC. Its protein is CASSQGTLRDAFMSYTF.

The chain is built from TRBV14 and TRBJ1-4; D is unresolved. V was trimmed by 1 base and J by 8 bases, leaving 8 bases between them. The CDR3 spans 13 residues. The germline V gene encodes CDR1 SGHDN and CDR2 FVKESK. CDR3 protein: CASSQVGREKLFF. The CDR3 bases are TGTGCCAGCAGCCAAGTTGGGCGGGAAAAACTGTTTTTT. The full variable domain, rest sourced from reference TRBV14 and TRBJ1-4, is EAGVTQFPSHSVIEKGQTVTLRCDPISGHDNLYWYRRVMGKEIKFLLHFVKESKQDESGMPNNRFLAERTGGTYSTLKVQPAELEDSGVYFCASSQVGREKLFFGSGTQLSVL.

This rearrangement joins TRBV11-3 to TRBJ2-3; TRBD2 is a possible D gene (7 bases). Germline-derived CDR1 and CDR2 are SGHNT and YENEEA. The CDR3 consists of 16 residues. The V and J ends lost 5 bases and 2 bases respectively, with 17 bases between them. CDR3 sequence reads: CASSLRGGSFTDTQYF. The CDR3, as DNA: TGTGCCAGCAGCCTCAGGGGCGGGAGCTTCACAGATACGCAGTATTTT.

This clone was seen once. The chain carries TRBV7-2 and TRBJ2-7; D might be TRBD1 (6 bases). The V and J ends lost 4 bases and 2 bases respectively, with 18 bases between them. This CDR3 comprises 16 residues. CDR1 is SGHTA, CDR2 FQGNSA, per germline. CDR3: CASSSTRTAIPYEQYF. As DNA, the CDR3 is TGTGCCAGCAGCTCCACTCGGACAGCAATACCCTACGAGCAGTACTTC.

This CDR3 is CASRPTGPLAVGHNEQFF. The CDR3 coding sequence is TGCGCCAGCAGGCCCACCGGACCGCTAGCTGTGGGCCACAATGAGCAGTTCTTC. The rearrangement uses TRBV5-1 and TRBJ2-1; D might be TRBD2 (5 bases). The V gene lost 5 bases and the J gene lost 5 bases, with 26 bases spanning the gap. Germline V gene lookup returns CDR1 SGHRS and CDR2 YFSETQ. The CDR3 is made up of 18 amino acids.